This is a list of T cell receptor beta chains from one sample in a study of spatial heterogeneity in lung cancer. TCRdb reanalysed the 5' RACE reads using MiXCR and keeps one entry per CDR3 protein. The repertoire holds around 32,000 distinct CDR3 sequences, with about 10% as singletons. Sequences were derived from PBMCs, sampled at follow-up. The receptors stem from a female donor with early-stage non-small cell lung cancer. The CDR3 runs from the conserved cysteine through the conserved F or W. Each record gives: J gene, clone size, D gene, V gene, CDR3 DNA, CDR3 protein. D genes are given only for firm matches. Clone size is given for some rows only: seen once, a few or many times, or a class if the clone is expanded.

j_call: TRBJ2-3
clone_size: NA
d_call: TRBD2
v_call: TRBV11-2
cdr3_nt: TGTGCCAGCACCTGGGGAGGGACAGATACGCAGTATTTT
cdr3_aa: CASTWGGTDTQYF

j_call: TRBJ1-5
clone_size: many
d_call: NA
v_call: TRBV5-6
cdr3_nt: TGTGCCAGCAGCTTGGGAGGAGAGGGGGGCAATCAGCCCCAGCATTTT
cdr3_aa: CASSLGGEGGNQPQHF

j_call: TRBJ2-7
clone_size: many
d_call: TRBD1
v_call: TRBV29-1
cdr3_nt: TGCAGCGTGGCCACGGACAGGGGGCCATACGAGCAGTACTTC
cdr3_aa: CSVATDRGPYEQYF

j_call: TRBJ1-2
clone_size: many
d_call: NA
v_call: TRBV11-2
cdr3_nt: TGTGCCAGCAGCTTAGGCTTATATGGCTACACCTTC
cdr3_aa: CASSLGLYGYTF

j_call: TRBJ1-5
clone_size: medium-sized
d_call: NA
v_call: TRBV6-1
cdr3_nt: TGTGCCAGCAGTGAATCGGTGCAGACATATAGCAATCAGCCCCAGCATTTT
cdr3_aa: CASSESVQTYSNQPQHF

j_call: TRBJ2-2
clone_size: many
d_call: TRBD1
v_call: TRBV20-1
cdr3_nt: TGCAGTGTACCGGGACAGGGCCCCGGGGAGCTGTTTTTT
cdr3_aa: CSVPGQGPGELFF

j_call: TRBJ2-7
clone_size: many
d_call: NA
v_call: TRBV11-2
cdr3_nt: TGTGCCAGCAGCCGGACTGGAACCTACGAGCAGTACTTC
cdr3_aa: CASSRTGTYEQYF

j_call: TRBJ2-3
clone_size: few
d_call: TRBD2
v_call: TRBV15
cdr3_nt: TGTGCCACCAGTGGCATAGCGGGGGGCACAGATACGCAGTATTTT
cdr3_aa: CATSGIAGGTDTQYF

j_call: TRBJ1-2
clone_size: many
d_call: TRBD1
v_call: TRBV13
cdr3_nt: TGTGCCAGTACCCCCGACAGGGAACGGTTCTATGGCTACACCTTC
cdr3_aa: CASTPDRERFYGYTF

j_call: TRBJ2-1
clone_size: many
d_call: NA
v_call: TRBV3-1
cdr3_nt: TGTGCCAGCAGCCAAGTCGGGACCGGGAATGAGCAGTTCTTC
cdr3_aa: CASSQVGTGNEQFF

j_call: TRBJ1-4
clone_size: many
d_call: NA
v_call: TRBV12-3/TRBV12-4
cdr3_nt: TGTGCCAGCAGTTTCGAAGGCGGCGGCGAAAAACTGTTTTTT
cdr3_aa: CASSFEGGGEKLFF

j_call: TRBJ1-2
clone_size: many
d_call: NA
v_call: TRBV20-1
cdr3_nt: TGCAGTACTCCATCAATGGACTATGGCTACACCTTC
cdr3_aa: CSTPSMDYGYTF

j_call: TRBJ1-1
clone_size: many
d_call: NA
v_call: TRBV4-3
cdr3_nt: TGCGCCAGCAGCCAAGATCGAGGGTTTGAACGGTCAGCTTTCTTT
cdr3_aa: CASSQDRGFERSAFF

j_call: TRBJ2-7
clone_size: many
d_call: NA
v_call: TRBV29-1
cdr3_nt: TGCAGCGTTGAAGGAGGATCGTTACAGGGACTCTACGAGCAGTACTTC
cdr3_aa: CSVEGGSLQGLYEQYF

j_call: TRBJ2-1
clone_size: few
d_call: NA
v_call: TRBV19
cdr3_nt: TGTGCCAGTAGTATAGCCCATGAGCAGTTCTTC
cdr3_aa: CASSIAHEQFF

j_call: TRBJ1-2
clone_size: many
d_call: TRBD1
v_call: TRBV20-1
cdr3_nt: TGCAGTGCTACCGACAGGGACTATGGCTACACCTTC
cdr3_aa: CSATDRDYGYTF

j_call: TRBJ2-2
clone_size: few
d_call: TRBD2
v_call: TRBV7-6
cdr3_nt: TGTGCCAGCAGCCGGGGGGGCCCGAACACCGGGGAGCTGTTTTTT
cdr3_aa: CASSRGGPNTGELFF

j_call: TRBJ2-1
clone_size: few
d_call: TRBD1
v_call: TRBV7-2
cdr3_nt: TGTGCCAGCAGCTTAGTGGGGCAGGGGGCCACTGAGCAGTTCTTC
cdr3_aa: CASSLVGQGATEQFF

j_call: TRBJ1-4
clone_size: few
d_call: NA
v_call: TRBV10-3
cdr3_nt: TGTGCCATCAGTGAAACCCATGGTGAAAAACTGTTTTTT
cdr3_aa: CAISETHGEKLFF

j_call: TRBJ1-1
clone_size: many
d_call: NA
v_call: TRBV2
cdr3_nt: TGTGCCAGCAGTGAGGGGAGGGGGAACACTGAAGCTTTCTTT
cdr3_aa: CASSEGRGNTEAFF

j_call: TRBJ1-1
clone_size: many
d_call: NA
v_call: TRBV3-1
cdr3_nt: TGTGCCAGCAGCCACGTACGCGGGAGGACTGAAGCTTTCTTT
cdr3_aa: CASSHVRGRTEAFF

j_call: TRBJ2-5
clone_size: NA
d_call: NA
v_call: TRBV19
cdr3_nt: TGTGCCAGTAGCCCATTGACAGCGTACGGGGAGACCCAGTACTTC
cdr3_aa: CASSPLTAYGETQYF

j_call: TRBJ2-7
clone_size: few
d_call: NA
v_call: TRBV20-1
cdr3_nt: TGCAGTGCGGGAGGGGGGGCCTACGAGCAGTACTTC
cdr3_aa: CSAGGGAYEQYF

j_call: TRBJ2-7
clone_size: many
d_call: TRBD1
v_call: TRBV12-5
cdr3_nt: TGTGCTAGTGGTTTGGGGACAGGGACTCGCGAGCAGTACTTC
cdr3_aa: CASGLGTGTREQYF

j_call: TRBJ1-5
clone_size: many
d_call: TRBD1
v_call: TRBV28
cdr3_nt: TGTGCCAGCAGCGCGACAGGGTTTAATCAGCCCCAGCATTTT
cdr3_aa: CASSATGFNQPQHF

j_call: TRBJ2-1
clone_size: few
d_call: TRBD2
v_call: TRBV5-1
cdr3_nt: TGCGCCAGCAGAGATAGCGGGGGGTACAATGAGCAGTTCTTC
cdr3_aa: CASRDSGGYNEQFF

j_call: TRBJ1-6
clone_size: many
d_call: TRBD1
v_call: TRBV7-9
cdr3_nt: TGTGCCAGCAGCTCGACAGGGTATAATTCACCCCTCCACTTT
cdr3_aa: CASSSTGYNSPLHF

j_call: TRBJ2-3
clone_size: medium-sized
d_call: NA
v_call: TRBV24-1
cdr3_nt: TGTGCCACCAGTGATTTCTCCAGGGGTGTGACAGATACGCAGTATTTT
cdr3_aa: CATSDFSRGVTDTQYF

j_call: TRBJ2-1
clone_size: few
d_call: TRBD1
v_call: TRBV20-1
cdr3_nt: TGCAGTGCTAGACCTAGGGACAGGGTGTACAATGAGCAGTTCTTC
cdr3_aa: CSARPRDRVYNEQFF

j_call: TRBJ1-6
clone_size: few
d_call: NA
v_call: TRBV6-2/TRBV6-3
cdr3_nt: TGTGCCAGCACCGACGGCCTCTTGGCCCTCCACTTT
cdr3_aa: CASTDGLLALHF

j_call: TRBJ2-3
clone_size: many
d_call: NA
v_call: TRBV5-8
cdr3_nt: TGTGCCAGCAGCTTGGAAAGCCAGAATACGCAGTATTTT
cdr3_aa: CASSLESQNTQYF

j_call: TRBJ1-1
clone_size: many
d_call: NA
v_call: TRBV7-2
cdr3_nt: TGTGCCAGCAGCTTCTCGAACACTGAAGCTTTCTTT
cdr3_aa: CASSFSNTEAFF

j_call: TRBJ2-7
clone_size: many
d_call: TRBD1
v_call: TRBV28
cdr3_nt: TGTGCCAGCAGTTTCCGAGGGGGCCGGAACGAGCAGTACTTC
cdr3_aa: CASSFRGGRNEQYF

j_call: TRBJ2-1
clone_size: few
d_call: TRBD2
v_call: TRBV28
cdr3_nt: TGTGCCAGCAGTCAGGGACTACCCTCCTACAATGAGCAGTTCTTC
cdr3_aa: CASSQGLPSYNEQFF

j_call: TRBJ1-1
clone_size: many
d_call: NA
v_call: TRBV7-2
cdr3_nt: TGTGCCAGCAGCTTGGGGTACACTGAAGCTTTCTTT
cdr3_aa: CASSLGYTEAFF

j_call: TRBJ2-1
clone_size: few
d_call: NA
v_call: TRBV4-2
cdr3_nt: TGTGCCAGCAGCCGCAGACGTAGGACGGATGAAGGTGAGCAGTTCTTC
cdr3_aa: CASSRRRRTDEGEQFF

j_call: TRBJ2-5
clone_size: few
d_call: TRBD2
v_call: TRBV20-1
cdr3_nt: TGCAGTGCTAGAACTAGCGAAGGAACAGAGACCCAGTACTTC
cdr3_aa: CSARTSEGTETQYF

j_call: TRBJ1-1
clone_size: NA
d_call: TRBD1
v_call: TRBV5-5
cdr3_nt: TGTGCCAGCAGCTCGTCCGGGACAGGGAGGACTGAAGCTTTCTTT
cdr3_aa: CASSSSGTGRTEAFF

j_call: TRBJ2-5
clone_size: NA
d_call: NA
v_call: TRBV2
cdr3_nt: TGTGCCAGCAGTGAAGAGACCCAGTACTTC
cdr3_aa: CASSEETQYF

j_call: TRBJ2-7
clone_size: many
d_call: NA
v_call: TRBV28
cdr3_nt: TGTGCCAGCAGTTCTAGGATGGCCTACGAGCAGTACTTC
cdr3_aa: CASSSRMAYEQYF

j_call: TRBJ2-2
clone_size: many
d_call: NA
v_call: TRBV14
cdr3_nt: TGTGCCAGCAGCCCGGGACCAACCGGGGAGCTGTTTTTT
cdr3_aa: CASSPGPTGELFF

j_call: TRBJ1-5
clone_size: few
d_call: TRBD1
v_call: TRBV19
cdr3_nt: TGTGCCAGCTGGGACAGGGGGCTGGAGCCCCAGCATTTT
cdr3_aa: CASWDRGLEPQHF

j_call: TRBJ1-5
clone_size: NA
d_call: NA
v_call: TRBV30
cdr3_nt: TGTGCCTGGAGTGTCGCAGGAGATCAGCCCCAGCATTTT
cdr3_aa: CAWSVAGDQPQHF

j_call: TRBJ1-1
clone_size: few
d_call: NA
v_call: TRBV29-1
cdr3_nt: TGCAGCGTTGAAGGGTCACCGATGAACACTGAAGCTTTCTTT
cdr3_aa: CSVEGSPMNTEAFF

j_call: TRBJ1-1
clone_size: few
d_call: NA
v_call: TRBV28
cdr3_nt: TGTGCCAGCAGTTCAGGAAGGGGGGCGAAGCGTGAAGCTTTCTTT
cdr3_aa: CASSSGRGAKREAFF

j_call: TRBJ2-2
clone_size: NA
d_call: NA
v_call: TRBV15
cdr3_nt: TGTGCCACCAGCAGAGATAGACCTGCCACGAACACCGGGGAGCTGTTTTTT
cdr3_aa: CATSRDRPATNTGELFF

j_call: TRBJ2-3
clone_size: NA
d_call: TRBD1
v_call: TRBV27
cdr3_nt: TGTGCCAGCACCCCGGACAGGACCACAGATACGCAGTATTTT
cdr3_aa: CASTPDRTTDTQYF

j_call: TRBJ2-7
clone_size: many
d_call: NA
v_call: TRBV20-1
cdr3_nt: TGCAGTGCTAGAGAGGACACCTACGAGCAGTACTTC
cdr3_aa: CSAREDTYEQYF

j_call: TRBJ1-2
clone_size: NA
d_call: NA
v_call: TRBV21-1
cdr3_nt: TGTGCCTTCAGGGGCTGGAGAGGCTACACCTTC
cdr3_aa: CAFRGWRGYTF

j_call: TRBJ2-7
clone_size: many
d_call: TRBD1
v_call: TRBV20-1
cdr3_nt: TGCAGTGCTAGTGACAGGGTCGGGTACGAGCAGTACTTC
cdr3_aa: CSASDRVGYEQYF

j_call: TRBJ2-3
clone_size: many
d_call: TRBD2
v_call: TRBV6-2/TRBV6-3
cdr3_nt: TGTGCCAGCAGTTTCTTTGGTAGCGGGGGCTTCGAGGATACGCAGTATTTT
cdr3_aa: CASSFFGSGGFEDTQYF

j_call: TRBJ2-7
clone_size: few
d_call: NA
v_call: TRBV28
cdr3_nt: TGTGCCAGCAGTACGGCAGGTTGGTCCTACGAGCAGTACTTC
cdr3_aa: CASSTAGWSYEQYF

j_call: TRBJ2-3
clone_size: many
d_call: TRBD1
v_call: TRBV19
cdr3_nt: TGTGCCAGTAGTATGGGGGACAGGGAAGCAGATACGCAGTATTTT
cdr3_aa: CASSMGDREADTQYF

j_call: TRBJ1-3
clone_size: many
d_call: NA
v_call: TRBV11-2
cdr3_nt: TGTGCCAGCAGCTTAGCGGCAGGGTGGGCCGCGGAATCTATAAGAAACACCATATATTTT
cdr3_aa: CASSLAAGWAAESIRNTIYF

j_call: TRBJ2-7
clone_size: many
d_call: NA
v_call: TRBV5-8
cdr3_nt: TGTGCCAGCAGCTTGGTAATAGGCGAGCAGTACTTC
cdr3_aa: CASSLVIGEQYF

j_call: TRBJ2-7
clone_size: few
d_call: TRBD2
v_call: TRBV19
cdr3_nt: TGTGCCAGTAGTGGGGAGGGGACTTCATACTACGAGCAGTACTTC
cdr3_aa: CASSGEGTSYYEQYF

j_call: TRBJ1-5
clone_size: NA
d_call: NA
v_call: TRBV5-1
cdr3_nt: TGCGCCAGCAGCTTTGGGGGGGCAGGCAATCAGCCCCAGCATTTT
cdr3_aa: CASSFGGAGNQPQHF

j_call: TRBJ2-7
clone_size: few
d_call: NA
v_call: TRBV19
cdr3_nt: TGTGCCAGTAGTATTGGAGGTAGCTCCTACGAGCAGTACTTC
cdr3_aa: CASSIGGSSYEQYF

j_call: TRBJ2-1
clone_size: few
d_call: TRBD2
v_call: TRBV7-8
cdr3_nt: TGTGCCAGCAGCTTAAGTGCGGGGGAGGGTGAGCAGTTCTTC
cdr3_aa: CASSLSAGEGEQFF